A single sample is the source of the 16 T cell receptor beta chains below, sequenced in a study of T cells after yellow fever vaccination (dated 2019 in TCRdb). The sample's treatment or condition label, decoded: live attenuated yellow fever vaccine strain. The library was built by means of 5' RACE. The instrument was an Illumina HiSeq 2500. TCRdb reworked the public reads: Q25 trimming with fastp, MiXCR clone assembly, productive beta chains retained. Identical CDR3 proteins give one entry, which carries the most common genes and DNA. This sample is represented by about 50,000 distinct CDR3 sequences; 7% to 9% of them were singletons. The ten largest clones represent 25% to 35% of the sample. The starting material was CD8+ T cells sorted from PBMCs, obtained roughly 15 days after the first yellow fever vaccination. These receptors originate from a man between 18 and 29 years old who received the YFV17D yellow fever vaccine.

This clonotype was recorded at least ten times. The chain is built from TRBV13 and TRBJ2-3; D gene unclear. Looked up from germline, CDR1 is PRHDT and CDR2 is FYEKMQ (reference sequence). CDR3 length: 14 residues. V shed 5 bases and J shed 4 bases, with 13 bases lying between them. Here the CDR3 reads CASSPTPVPDTQYF. As DNA, the CDR3 is TGTGCCAGCAGCCCCACACCTGTCCCAGATACGCAGTATTTT.

This clonotype was counted at least ten times. The chain is built from TRBV12-3 or TRBV12-4 and TRBJ2-5, with 10 bases that match TRBD2. There are 18 residues in the CDR3. Trimming at V came to 3 bases and at J to 1 base, leaving 11 bases not matched to a gene. Here the CDR3 reads CASSFGLAGGAFQETQYF. The CDR3 DNA reads as TGTGCCAGCAGTTTCGGGTTAGCGGGGGGTGCATTCCAAGAGACCCAGTACTTC.

Many counts were recorded for this clonotype. The rearrangement links TRBV7-9 to TRBJ2-4; 9 bases map to TRBD1. V shed 5 bases, J shed 0 bases, and the junction held 5 bases outside the gene matches. The CDR3 has 16 amino acids. CDR1 is SEHNR, CDR2 FQNEAQ, per germline (reference sequence). In DNA form, the CDR3 reads TGTGCCAGCAGCAGGACAGGGGACGTAGCCAAAAACATTCAGTACTTC. This encodes CASSRTGDVAKNIQYF.

With respect to this clonotype: A much larger clone differs by one base, so this may be a read error. V usage is TRBV15 and J usage is TRBJ2-5; D unclear. Germline lookup yields CDR1 LNHNV and CDR2 YYDKDF (reference sequence). CDR3 length: 11 amino acids. DNA of the CDR3: TGTTCCACCAGCGATACTGGGACCCAGTACTTC. Protein sequence: CSTSDTGTQYF.

In the case of this clonotype: A much bigger clone sits one base away, suggesting this may be a read error. This chain uses TRBV12-3 or TRBV12-4 with TRBJ2-1, with D perhaps matching TRBD2 (7 bases). The CDR3 consists of 16 residues. This CDR3 reads CTSTSEAGVGGNEQFF. The CDR3 nucleotides are TGTACCAGCACCTCCGAGGCGGGGGTAGGGGGGAATGAGCAGTTCTTC.

This chain uses TRBV5-1 with TRBJ1-1, with D tentatively TRBD1 (5 bases). Trimming shortened V by 0 bases and J by 3 bases, and 18 bases separated the two germline ends. The CDR3 extends over 17 amino acids. Germline loops: CDR1 SGHRS, CDR2 YFSETQ. The CDR3 is CASSLVQANFLDTEAFF. The CDR3, as DNA: TGCGCCAGCAGCTTGGTACAGGCCAACTTCCTCGACACTGAAGCTTTCTTT.

The table lists this clonotype with many counts. This chain connects TRBV11-2 to TRBJ2-1, with TRBD2 identical over 8 bases. The CDR3 runs 14 residues. In germline, CDR1 is SGHAT, CDR2 FQNNGV. V lost 5 bases, J lost 4 bases, and 4 bases stayed unmatched. The CDR3 is CASSRRGEYNEQFF. Here the CDR3 DNA reads TGTGCCAGCAGCAGGCGGGGGGAGTACAATGAGCAGTTCTTC.

J is TRBJ2-3 and V is TRBV4-1; 8 positions match TRBD1. The CDR3 runs to 16 residues. CDR1 and CDR2 (germline): MGHRA, YSYEKL. V shed 4 bases, J shed 2 bases, and the junction held 8 bases outside the gene matches. The CDR3 coding sequence is TGCGCCAGCAGCCGTTCAGCAGGGGGCATCACAGATACGCAGTATTTT. It translates to CASSRSAGGITDTQYF.

The chain couples TRBV15 to TRBJ1-6; D remains ambiguous. V was trimmed by 1 base and J by 5 bases, leaving 9 bases between them. Germline values: CDR1 LNHNV, CDR2 YYDKDF (reference sequence). The CDR3 sequence is 15 residues long. Written as DNA, the CDR3 is TGTGCCACCAGCAGAGTTCGACAAGATAATTCACCCCTCCACTTT. Translating it yields CATSRVRQDNSPLHF.

This clonotype came up many times. The chain joins TRBV4-1 to TRBJ1-5; TRBD1 matches at 9 bases. Germline CDR1 reads MGHRA; CDR2 reads YSYEKL. The CDR3 contains 15 residues. Trimming cost V 4 bases and J 5 bases; bases outside gene matches: 6. CDR3 in DNA: TGCGCCAGCAGCCCCCGGGACAGGGAAGATCAGCCCCAGCATTTT. Protein sequence: CASSPRDREDQPQHF.

Sample share makes this clonotype medium-sized. Written as DNA, the CDR3 is TGTGCCAGCAGCTTAGGCCTAATGAGGAGGGTCGATTTCTTT. Translated: CASSLGLMRRVDFF. The rearrangement uses TRBV13 and TRBJ1-1; D is undetermined. The CDR3 is 14 amino acids. The V gene lost 0 bases and the J gene lost 13 bases, with 18 bases spanning the gap. CDR1 is PRHDT, CDR2 FYEKMQ, per germline (reference sequence).

This clonotype was seen repeatedly, ten times or more. This chain's CDR3 is CALRDTGELFF. CDR3 in DNA: TGTGCCCTTCGGGACACCGGGGAGCTGTTTTTT. The chain recombines TRBV7-9 with TRBJ2-2; D is undetermined. The germline gives CDR1 SEHNR, CDR2 FQNEAQ (reference sequence). V was cut by 11 bases and J by 3 bases, with 7 bases left in between. The CDR3 runs to 11 residues.

This clonotype was counted at least ten times. This chain connects TRBV14 to TRBJ2-5; D gene ambiguous. The V gene lost 2 bases and the J gene lost 5 bases, with 15 bases spanning the gap. Germline V gene data show CDR1 as SGHDN and CDR2 as FVKESK. This CDR3 contains 15 residues. This CDR3 is CASSQTVSSGETQYF. The CDR3 DNA follows: TGTGCCAGCAGCCAAACCGTGTCCTCCGGGGAGACCCAGTACTTC.

This clonotype was picked up many times. V and J are TRBV7-9 and TRBJ1-1; D may be TRBD1 (6 bases). V lost 5 bases to trimming and J lost 0 bases, with 10 bases between them. There are 14 residues in the CDR3. Germline assignment: CDR1 SEHNR and CDR2 FQNEAQ (reference sequence). The CDR3 nucleotides are TGTGCCAGCAGCGACGGACAGATGAACACTGAAGCTTTCTTT. Protein sequence: CASSDGQMNTEAFF.

Ten or more counts support this clonotype. This chain uses TRBV7-9 with TRBJ2-7; TRBD2 aligns across 7 bases. The junction had 14 bases not matched to a gene; V was cut back by 5 bases and J by 4 bases. This CDR3 contains 16 residues. Germline CDR1 reads SEHNR; CDR2 reads FQNEAQ (reference sequence). The CDR3 is CASSLVGAGPSYEQYV. CDR3 nucleotides: TGTGCCAGCAGCCTAGTGGGAGCGGGGCCTTCTTACGAGCAGTACGTC.

Of note for this clonotype: Given a much more abundant clone one base away, this may be a read error. This chain links TRBV27 with TRBJ2-1; TRBD1 might be the D (6 bases). The V end was cut by 3 bases, the J end by 8 bases, with 17 bases between. The CDR3 extends over 15 amino acids. Germline CDR1 and CDR2: MNHEY and SMNVEV (reference sequence). This CDR3 is CASSLFGQGRDEQFF. The CDR3 DNA reads TGTGCCAGCAGTTTGTTCGGGCAGGGGCGAGATGAGCAGTTCTTC.